This T cell receptor beta chain originates from a study of cytomegalovirus exposure and HLA in healthy donors. Study at large: Across around 400 genotyped donors, about 80% landed in the Caucasian-associated ancestry cluster.

This clone was recorded a few times. V dropped 0 bases and J dropped 4 bases, with 9 bases sitting between them. The CDR3 is 15 amino acids. From germline, CDR1 is MGHRA and CDR2 YSYEKL. Primers included in the PCR were 60 Vbeta and 13 Jbeta primers. Measured with immunoSEQ multiplex PCR; TCRdb has only the in-frame clones, and not every one. The data contain around 180,000 clones, around 84% of them singletons. The TCR sequence derives from a woman between 18 and 29 years old in good health and CMV-seronegative. V is TRBV4-1 and J is TRBJ1-4; D possibly corresponds to TRBD1 (6 bases). The specimen sequenced was PBMCs. CDR3 region: CASSQDGTLNEKLFF. In DNA, the CDR3 is TGCGCCAGCAGCCAAGACGGGACACTTAATGAAAAACTGTTTTTT.